Below, one T cell receptor beta chain is given with its context. Its antigen specificity is not known. No base qualities exist here, and no much larger clone lies one base off it. These data originate in a study of CD8 T cells in ankylosing spondylitis (dated by TCRdb to 2016 to 2017). Background for the entire study: The study profiled T cell receptor beta repertoires in healthy donors and ankylosing spondylitis patients to find disease-linked TCR variants. The full study cohort comprised about 24 ankylosing spondylitis patients and some 100 healthy donors. Samples of peripheral blood were taken, and for ankylosing spondylitis patients, synovial fluid was collected as well.

Data came from an Illumina HiSeq 2500. Quantitative 5'-RACE with molecular barcodes was the method used to prepare the TCR beta libraries. The paper's processing steps were these. To identify disease-linked TCR variants, a new computational method was used, one built on a probabilistic model of VDJ rearrangement. TCRdb's own reprocessing of the public reads used fastp at Q25 and MiXCR and kept productive beta chains. Identical CDR3 proteins give one entry, which carries the most common genes and DNA. The V and J calls follow TCRdb's processing rather than the paper's. Recorded for this sample are some 200,000 distinct CDR3 sequences; around 13% of them occurred a single time. In total, the top ten clones hold approximately 15% of the sample. Broader findings and caveats from the paper: A CD8+ phenotype was shown by the disease-linked clones, which were found at relatively low frequencies in peripheral blood. Some motif variants were previously reported in synovial fluid and blood of reactive arthritis patients, suggesting common disease-initiation mechanisms. Blood from ankylosing spondylitis patients appeared to be characterized by a TCR beta motif made up of 8 or 9 highly homologous amino acid variants. Significant enrichment of the disease-linked clones was reported in matched synovial fluid samples from ankylosing spondylitis patients.

Sequences were obtained from blood, either unsorted or a sorted T cell fraction (not recorded which). This receptor was obtained from a male donor with ankylosing spondylitis or in good health (not recorded which).

The DNA reads TGTGCCAGCAGCTTAAGTTACAGGGAAGCTTTCTTT. This is translated as CASSLSYREAFF. This sequence uses TRBV7-9 and TRBJ1-1; the D gene is possibly TRBD1, with 5 bases matching. V lost 2 bases and J lost 8 bases; the stretch between them is 9 bases long. The CDR3 numbers 12 residues from cysteine through phenylalanine. Left in the record is the CDR3 DNA by itself, 36 bases read in frame from the first base. Sequences SEHNR (CDR1) and FQNEAQ (CDR2) are obtained from the germline V gene (reference sequence).